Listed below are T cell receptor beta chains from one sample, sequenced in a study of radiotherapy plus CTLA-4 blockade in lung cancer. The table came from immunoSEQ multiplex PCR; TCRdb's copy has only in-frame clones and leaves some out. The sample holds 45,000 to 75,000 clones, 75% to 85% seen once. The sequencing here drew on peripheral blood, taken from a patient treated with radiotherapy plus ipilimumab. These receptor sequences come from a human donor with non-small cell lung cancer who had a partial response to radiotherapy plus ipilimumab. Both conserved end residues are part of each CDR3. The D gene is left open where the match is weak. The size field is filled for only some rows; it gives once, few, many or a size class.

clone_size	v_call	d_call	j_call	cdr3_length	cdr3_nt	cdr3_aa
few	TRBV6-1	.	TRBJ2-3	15	TGTGCCAGCAGGCAATACACCTTCTTCACAGATACGCAGTATTTT	CASRQYTFFTDTQYF
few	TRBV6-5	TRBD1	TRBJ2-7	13	TGTGCCAGCAGTTACCGGGACAGGGGCGAGCAGTACTTC	CASSYRDRGEQYF
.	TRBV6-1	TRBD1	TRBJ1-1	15	TGTGCCAGCAGTGAATACGGACAGGGGAACACTGAAGCTTTCTTT	CASSEYGQGNTEAFF
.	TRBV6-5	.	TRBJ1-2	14	TGTGCCAGCAGCCCCTCCCGGACTTTTGCGGGCTACACCTTC	CASSPSRTFAGYTF
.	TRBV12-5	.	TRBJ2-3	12	TGTGCTAGTTCCTATAGCGCAGATACGCAGTATTTT	CASSYSADTQYF
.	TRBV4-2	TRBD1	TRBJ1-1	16	TGTGCCAGCAGCCAAGACAATCAGGGGGGAGAGACTGAAGCTTTCTTT	CASSQDNQGGETEAFF
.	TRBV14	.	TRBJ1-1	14	TGTGCCAGCAGCCACGGGACACCGAACACTGAAGCTTTCTTT	CASSHGTPNTEAFF
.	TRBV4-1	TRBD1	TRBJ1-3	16	TGCGCCAGCAGCCCCCGGGAAGGGGGCGTTGGAAACACCATATATTTT	CASSPREGGVGNTIYF
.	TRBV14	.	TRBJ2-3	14	TGTGCCAGCAGCCAACTTACTGGCACAGATACGCAGTATTTT	CASSQLTGTDTQYF
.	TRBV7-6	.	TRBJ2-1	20	TGTGCCAGCAGCCAAATCCCCGGGACAAGAAGTCCCATCAAAAACGATGAGCAGTTCTTC	CASSQIPGTRSPIKNDEQFF
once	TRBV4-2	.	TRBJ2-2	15	TGTGCCAGCAGCCAAGAGTTAGGCGGCACCGGGGAGCTGTTTTTT	CASSQELGGTGELFF
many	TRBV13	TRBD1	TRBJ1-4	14	TGTGCCAGCAGCCCCAGGGGGCTGGATGAAAAACTGTTTTTT	CASSPRGLDEKLFF
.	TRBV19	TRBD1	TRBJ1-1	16	TGTGCCAGCACCCACATACTACAGGGGGTGGACACTGAAGCTTTCTTT	CASTHILQGVDTEAFF